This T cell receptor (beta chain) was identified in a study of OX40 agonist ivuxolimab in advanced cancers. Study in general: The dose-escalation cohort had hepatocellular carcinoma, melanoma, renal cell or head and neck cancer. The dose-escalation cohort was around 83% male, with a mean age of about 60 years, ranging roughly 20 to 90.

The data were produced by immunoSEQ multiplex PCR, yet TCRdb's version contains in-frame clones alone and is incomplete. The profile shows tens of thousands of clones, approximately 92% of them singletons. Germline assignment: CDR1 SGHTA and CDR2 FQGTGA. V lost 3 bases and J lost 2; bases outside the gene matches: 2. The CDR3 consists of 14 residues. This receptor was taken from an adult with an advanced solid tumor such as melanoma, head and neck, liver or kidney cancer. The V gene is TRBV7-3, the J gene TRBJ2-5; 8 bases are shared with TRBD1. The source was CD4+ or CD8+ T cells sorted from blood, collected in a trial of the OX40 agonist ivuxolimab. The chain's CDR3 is CASSLNRGQETQYF. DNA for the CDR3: TGTGCCAGCAGCTTGAACAGGGGGCAAGAGACCCAGTACTTC.